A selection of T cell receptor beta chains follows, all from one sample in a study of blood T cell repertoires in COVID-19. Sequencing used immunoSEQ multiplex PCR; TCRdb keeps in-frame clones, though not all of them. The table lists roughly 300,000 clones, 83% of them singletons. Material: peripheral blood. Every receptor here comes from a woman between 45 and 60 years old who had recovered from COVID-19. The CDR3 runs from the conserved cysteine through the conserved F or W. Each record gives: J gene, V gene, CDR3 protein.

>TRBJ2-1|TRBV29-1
CSGKAGGEQFF
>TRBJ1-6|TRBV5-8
CASSLREGSSGSPLHF
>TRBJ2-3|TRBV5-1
CASSLGPSGQLNTQYF
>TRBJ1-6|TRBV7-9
CASSPTGTGYRQGNSPLHF
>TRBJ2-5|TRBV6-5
CASSKGETQYF
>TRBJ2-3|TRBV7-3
CASSLYNGLAGSDTQYF
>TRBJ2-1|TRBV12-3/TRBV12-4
CASSFTGVGEQFF
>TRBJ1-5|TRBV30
CAWAPDNSNQPQHF
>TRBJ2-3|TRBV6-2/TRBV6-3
CASSDPGGSTDTQYF
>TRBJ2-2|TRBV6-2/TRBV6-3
CASSRPLAGGNTGELFF
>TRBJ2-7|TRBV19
CASSPSIVPPYEQYF
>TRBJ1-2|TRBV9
CASSENRRVPSRDGYTF
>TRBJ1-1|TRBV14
CASSPNLYYTEAFF
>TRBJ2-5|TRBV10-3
CAISESNVASETQYF
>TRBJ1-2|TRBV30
CAWSGQVGINYGYTF
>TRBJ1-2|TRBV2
CASRQGNYGYTF
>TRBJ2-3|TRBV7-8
CASSFRASDTQYF
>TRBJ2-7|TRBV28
CASSAPGTSIEQYF
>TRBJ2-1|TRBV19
CASSMKRGGDFPEQFF
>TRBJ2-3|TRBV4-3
CASSQEGVHTDTQYF
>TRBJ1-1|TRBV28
CASSRDRTNTEAFF
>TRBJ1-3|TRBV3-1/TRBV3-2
CASSLNSGNTIYF
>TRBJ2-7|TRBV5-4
CASSSPRQGGEQYF
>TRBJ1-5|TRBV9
CASSVGPGGQPQHF
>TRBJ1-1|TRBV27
CASRRGGTEAFF